These 23 T cell receptor beta chains share one sample of origin, sequenced in a study of CD8 T cells in Susac syndrome. The RNA, about 0.45 to 1 ug, was put through reverse transcription using random hexamers. TCRdb analysed the immunoSEQ multiplex PCR reads with MiXCR anew, one entry per CDR3 protein. The table lists 100,000 to 150,000 distinct CDR3 sequences, just over 90% of them singletons. What was sequenced was CD8+ T cells from PBMCs. These receptors all come from a human donor with multiple sclerosis.

Only one count was recorded for this clonotype. V gene TRBV21-1 combines with J gene TRBJ2-1; the table calls TRBD2, which could not be checked here. TRBV21-1 is classified as a pseudogene. There are 18 residues in the CDR3. The CDR3: CASSKEGSGGSSYNEQFF. For the CDR3, the DNA is TGTGCCAGCAGCAAAGAAGGTAGCGGGGGATCTTCCTACAATGAGCAGTTCTTC.

The rearrangement uses TRBV11-2 and TRBJ2-2; 10 bases are shared with TRBD2. The CDR3 spans 17 residues. With 3 bases clipped from V and 8 bases from J, the junction kept 12 bases outside the gene matches. The germline V gene encodes CDR1 SGHAT and CDR2 FQNNGV. CDR3: CASSFSAAGGPRGELFF. The CDR3 nucleotides read TGTGCCAGCAGCTTCTCTGCAGCGGGGGGGCCGAGGGGGGAGCTGTTTTTT.

This clonotype was picked up a small number of times. This chain connects TRBV12-3 or TRBV12-4 to TRBJ1-5, with 7 positions matching TRBD1. The CDR3 has 15 amino acids. The trim removed 6 bases at V and 0 bases at J, leaving 5 bases unmatched. The CDR3 protein is CASSQGGFSNQPQHF. Here the CDR3 DNA reads TGTGCCAGCAGCCAGGGGGGGTTTAGCAATCAGCCCCAGCATTTT.

The chain recombines TRBV7-9 with TRBJ2-1, with D unresolved. Trimming pared 7 bases from V and 3 bases from J, leaving 7 bases between. Germline lookup yields CDR1 SEHNR and CDR2 FQNEAQ (reference sequence). This CDR3 spans 12 amino acids. The CDR3 coding sequence is TGTGCCAGCACCCCGAACTACAATGAGCAGTTCTTC. It codes for CASTPNYNEQFF.

This chain's CDR3 is CASAPGSYEQYF. The CDR3 DNA sequence: TGTGCCAGCGCCCCCGGGTCCTACGAGCAGTACTTC. The chain has TRBV2 and TRBJ2-7; D uncertain. Germline CDR1 is SNHLY and CDR2 is FYNNEI. CDR3 length: 12 residues. V gave up 8 bases and J gave up 1 base, with 9 bases separating them.

This sequence joins TRBV19 and TRBJ2-1; D is uncertain. V was pared by 7 bases and J by 2 bases, with 9 bases between. The CDR3 has 13 amino acids. Looked up from germline, CDR1 is LNHDA and CDR2 is SQIVND (reference sequence). CDR3 loop: CASKGSPYNEQFF. In DNA, the CDR3 is TGTGCCAGTAAGGGCAGCCCCTACAATGAGCAGTTCTTC. Variable domain in full (rest from reference TRBV19 and TRBJ2-1): DGGITQSPKYLFRKEGQNVTLSCEQNLNHDAMYWYRQDPGQGLRLIYYSQIVNDFQKGDIAEGYSVSREKKESFPLTVTSAQKNPTAFYLCASKGSPYNEQFFGPGTRLTVL.

The chain carries TRBV24-1 and TRBJ2-7, with D perhaps assigned TRBD1 or TRBD2 (5 bases each). This CDR3 is built from 13 residues. The V gene lost 2 bases and the J gene lost 3 bases, with 7 bases spanning the gap. The germline V gene encodes CDR1 KGHDR and CDR2 SFDVKD. CDR3 sequence reads: CATSDWGSYEQYF. CDR3 nucleotide sequence: TGTGCCACCAGTGATTGGGGGAGCTACGAGCAGTACTTC.

The chain joins TRBV15 to TRBJ1-1; 7 bases are a match to TRBD1. V lost 1 base, J lost 4 bases, and 3 bases stayed unmatched. The germline V gene encodes CDR1 LNHNV and CDR2 YYDKDF (reference sequence). The CDR3 contains 14 residues. The CDR3 bases are TGTGCCACCAGCAGAGCCTGGACAGGCACTGAAGCTTTCTTT. Its translation is CATSRAWTGTEAFF.

The chain joins TRBV20-1 to TRBJ2-5; D is possibly TRBD1 or TRBD2 (5 bases each). Germline-derived CDR1 and CDR2 are DFQATT and SNEGSKA (reference sequence). Trimming pared 3 bases from V and 5 bases from J, leaving 19 bases between. This CDR3 is built from 15 residues. This CDR3 is CSASIGAGYSETQYF. DNA of the CDR3: TGCAGTGCTAGTATCGGGGCAGGGTATTCGGAGACCCAGTACTTC.

The count of this clonotype is one. The chain recombines TRBV28 with TRBJ2-2; 11 bases match TRBD2. The germline gives CDR1 MDHEN, CDR2 SYDVKM. J gave up 5 bases and V 2 bases, and 10 bases lay outside the gene matches. The CDR3 runs 18 residues. The chain's CDR3 is CASSLASGRSRLTGELFF. The CDR3 DNA sequence: TGTGCCAGCAGTTTAGCTAGCGGGAGGTCCAGGTTAACCGGGGAGCTGTTTTTT.

This chain uses TRBV4-1 with TRBJ2-5; D might be TRBD1 or TRBD2, each matching 5 bases. This CDR3 region has 13 residues. The ends were cut back, 3 bases at V and 5 bases at J, with 10 bases in the middle. From germline, CDR1 is MGHRA and CDR2 YSYEKL. CDR3 protein: CASSQGDGETQYF. In nucleotides, the CDR3 is TGCGCCAGCAGCCAGGGGGACGGGGAGACCCAGTACTTC.

This clonotype was counted only a few times. The gene calls are TRBV6-5 and TRBJ2-6; 7 bases agree with TRBD1. CDR1 is MNHEY, CDR2 SVGAGI, per germline. J lost 5 bases, V lost 4 bases, and 5 bases had no gene match. The CDR3 length is 15 residues. Here the CDR3 reads CASSSPGQRANVLTF. The CDR3 nucleotides read TGTGCCAGCAGTTCCCCGGGACAGAGGGCCAACGTCCTGACTTTC.

The chain combines TRBV6-5 with TRBJ2-1; TRBD2 aligns across 10 bases. This CDR3 region has 16 residues. Germline-derived CDR1 and CDR2 are MNHEY and SVGAGI. V trimming: 1 base; J trimming: 9 bases; junction bases outside the gene matches: 9. The CDR3 DNA reads TGTGCCAGCAGTTACTTCTCGTACAGCGGGAGGGGTGAGCAGTTCTTC. The encoded protein is CASSYFSYSGRGEQFF.

The chain employs TRBV28 and TRBJ1-6; D is unclear. CDR1 is MDHEN, CDR2 SYDVKM, per germline. V was trimmed by 5 bases and J by 0 bases, leaving 8 bases between them. CDR3 length equals 15 residues. The CDR3 reads CASSPLSSYNSPLHF. The CDR3 coding sequence is TGTGCCAGCAGTCCGCTGAGCTCCTATAATTCACCCCTCCACTTT. Variable domain in full (rest from reference TRBV28 and TRBJ1-6): DVKVTQSSRYLVKRTGEKVFLECVQDMDHENMFWYRQDPGLGLRLIYFSYDVKMKEKGDIPEGYSVSREKKERFSLILESASTNQTSMYLCASSPLSSYNSPLHFGNGTRLTVT.

The V and J genes are TRBV27 and TRBJ2-3; D ambiguous. CDR3 length equals 15 residues. V was cut by 0 bases and J by 4 bases, with 11 bases left in between. CDR1 MNHEY and CDR2 SMNVEV come from the germline V gene (reference sequence). CDR3 bases: TGTGCCAGCAGTTTATCACCTCACAGATCAGATACGCAGTATTTT. This codes for CASSLSPHRSDTQYF.

J is TRBJ2-4 and V is TRBV28, with 9 nucleotides matching TRBD1. The CDR3 spans 14 residues. Germline CDR1 is MDHEN and CDR2 is SYDVKM. The ends lost 5 bases at V and 7 bases at J; junction bases unmatched: 6. The CDR3 reads CASSPTGGRNIQYF. DNA for the CDR3: TGTGCCAGCAGTCCGACAGGGGGACGTAACATTCAGTACTTC.

This rearrangement joins TRBV30 to TRBJ2-1; TRBD2 matches at 7 bases. The V segment lost 3 bases and the J segment 9 bases; nucleotides outside the gene matches: 8. The CDR3 totals 13 residues. Germline-derived CDR1 and CDR2 are GTSNPN and SVGIG (reference sequence). The DNA of the CDR3 is TGTGCCTGGAGGAGGACTAGTACGATTGAGCAGTTCTTC. Translation gives CAWRRTSTIEQFF.

The rearrangement joins TRBV27 to TRBJ1-5, with D hard to call. Germline V gene data show CDR1 as MNHEY and CDR2 as SMNVEV (reference sequence). The CDR3 is 14 residues long. V lost 3 bases and J lost 4, with 10 bases in between. CDR3 amino acids: CASSLGRQNQPQHF. The CDR3 DNA is TGTGCCAGCAGTTTGGGCAGACAAAATCAGCCCCAGCATTTT.

The genes are TRBV20-1 and TRBJ2-1, with no clear D. Looked up from germline, CDR1 is DFQATT and CDR2 is SNEGSKA (reference sequence). Trimming cost V 0 bases and J 0 bases, with 9 bases left between them. The CDR3 spans 15 residues. The DNA for the CDR3 is TGCAGTGCTAGAGAAGAGGCCAGCTCCTACAATGAGCAGTTCTTC. Translated: CSAREEASSYNEQFF.

The rearrangement links TRBV2 to TRBJ1-2, with a tentative D call TRBD1 (6 bases). The CDR3 loop spans 14 amino acids. V was pared by 6 bases and J by 8 bases, with 19 bases between. Germline CDR1 is SNHLY and CDR2 is FYNNEI. This CDR3 is CASSHYTGKGGYTF. The CDR3 DNA reads TGTGCCAGCAGCCATTATACAGGGAAAGGGGGCTACACCTTC.

V is TRBV11-2 and J is TRBJ1-1; no firm D call. Germline CDR1 is SGHAT and CDR2 is FQNNGV. This CDR3 spans 15 amino acids. V was cut by 2 bases and J by 3 bases, with 13 bases left in between. The CDR3 region is CASSLLVGMHTEAFF. The CDR3 coding sequence is TGTGCCAGCAGCTTATTGGTGGGCATGCACACTGAAGCTTTCTTT.

The sample holds one count of this clonotype. The genes are TRBV27 and TRBJ2-5; D possibly corresponds to TRBD2 (6 bases). Deletions cut 3 bases from V and 6 bases from J, with 11 bases between. Germline-derived CDR1 and CDR2 are MNHEY and SMNVEV (reference sequence). CDR3 size: 13 residues. CDR3 loop: CASSLGRSKTQYF. For the CDR3, the DNA is TGTGCCAGCAGTTTGGGGAGGAGCAAGACCCAGTACTTC.

This CDR3 reads CASYPGTADEQYF. In nucleotides, the CDR3 is TGTGCCAGCTATCCCGGGACAGCCGACGAGCAGTACTTC. The chain employs TRBV18 and TRBJ2-7; TRBD1 matches 7 bases. The CDR3 loop spans 13 amino acids. Unmatched junction bases numbered 8, after V lost 7 bases and J lost 5 bases. Germline V gene sequence: CDR1 KGHSH, CDR2 LQKENI.